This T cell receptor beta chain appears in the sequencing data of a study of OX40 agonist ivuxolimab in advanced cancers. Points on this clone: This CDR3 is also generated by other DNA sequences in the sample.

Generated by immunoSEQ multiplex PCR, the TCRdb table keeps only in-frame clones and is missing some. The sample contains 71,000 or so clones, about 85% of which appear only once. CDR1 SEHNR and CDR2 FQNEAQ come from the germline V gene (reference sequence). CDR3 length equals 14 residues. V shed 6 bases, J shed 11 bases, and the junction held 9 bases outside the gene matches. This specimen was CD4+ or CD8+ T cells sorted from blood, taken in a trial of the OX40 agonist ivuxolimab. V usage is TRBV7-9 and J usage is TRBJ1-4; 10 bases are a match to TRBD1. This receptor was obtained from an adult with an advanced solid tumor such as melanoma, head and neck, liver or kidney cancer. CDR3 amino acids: CASSSRDRGEKLFF. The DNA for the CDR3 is TGTGCCAGCAGTTCCCGGGACAGGGGTGAGAAACTGTTTTTT.